This T cell receptor (beta chain) was recovered during a study of CD8 T cells in ankylosing spondylitis (dated by TCRdb to 2015 to 2018). With regard to the full study: To find TCR variants linked to disease, the study profiled T cell receptor beta repertoires in ankylosing spondylitis patients and healthy donors. The full study cohort was made up of about two dozen ankylosing spondylitis patients and 108 healthy donors. Peripheral blood was sampled, and synovial fluid was also collected from ankylosing spondylitis patients. General study outcomes and caveats: A TCR beta motif made up of several highly homologous amino acid variants appeared to be characteristic of blood from ankylosing spondylitis patients. Some of the motif variants had been reported before in the synovial fluid and blood of reactive arthritis patients, a finding that suggests common disease-initiation mechanisms. Significant enrichment of the disease-linked clones was reported in matched synovial fluid samples from ankylosing spondylitis patients. The disease-linked clones had a CD8+ phenotype and were found at relatively low frequencies in peripheral blood.

This clonotype was picked up many times. Its antigen is still unknown. No quality values exist for individual bases; no much larger clone is one base distant. The instrument was an Illumina HiSeq 2500. Quantitative 5'-RACE with molecular barcodes was the method used to prepare the TCR beta libraries. In the source study's methods: To identify disease-linked TCR variants, a new computational method was used, one built on a probabilistic model of VDJ rearrangement. The raw public data were reprocessed by TCRdb itself: fastp quality trimming at Q25, MiXCR clonotype calling, in-frame beta chains only. Entries that share a CDR3 protein sequence are merged under the most common genes and DNA. V and J calls and clone size were set by TCRdb, not the authors. For this sample the table gives about 30,000 distinct CDR3 sequences, of which 4.5% to 5.5% were detected only once. Roughly 1.9% of the sample belongs to the ten largest clones.

CDR3 length: 15 amino acids, cysteine to phenylalanine. Only the CDR3 region is kept as DNA, spanning 45 bases read in frame from base 1. V was cut back by 3 bases and J by 7 bases, leaving a gap of 17 bases between them. The CDR1 and CDR2 encoded by the germline V gene are SGDLS and YYNGEE. The sequence derives from a female donor with ankylosing spondylitis or in good health (not recorded which). The rearranged chain carries TRBV9 and TRBJ1-5; D gene: possibly TRBD1, on 5 matching bases. Sequencing used blood, either unsorted or a sorted T cell fraction (not recorded which). Read as DNA, the sequence is TGTGCCAGCAGCGCGGGACTGGGAGAGAGACAGCCCCAGCATTTT. Its translation is CASSAGLGERQPQHF.